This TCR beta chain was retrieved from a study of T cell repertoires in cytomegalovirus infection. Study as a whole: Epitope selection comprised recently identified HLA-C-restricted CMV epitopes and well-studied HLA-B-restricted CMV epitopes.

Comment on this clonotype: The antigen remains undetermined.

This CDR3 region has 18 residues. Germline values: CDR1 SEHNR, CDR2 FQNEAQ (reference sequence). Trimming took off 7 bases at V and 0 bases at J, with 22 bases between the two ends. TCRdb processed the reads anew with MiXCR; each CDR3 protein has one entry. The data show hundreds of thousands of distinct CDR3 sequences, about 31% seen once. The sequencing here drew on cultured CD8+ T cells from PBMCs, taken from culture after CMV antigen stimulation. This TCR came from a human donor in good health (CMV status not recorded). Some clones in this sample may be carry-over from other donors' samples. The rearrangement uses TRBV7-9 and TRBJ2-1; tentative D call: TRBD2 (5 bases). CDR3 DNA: TGTGCCAGCACGCCTCGAGAGGGCCCTCCAAGCTCCTACAATGAGCAGTTCTTC. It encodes CASTPREGPPSSYNEQFF.